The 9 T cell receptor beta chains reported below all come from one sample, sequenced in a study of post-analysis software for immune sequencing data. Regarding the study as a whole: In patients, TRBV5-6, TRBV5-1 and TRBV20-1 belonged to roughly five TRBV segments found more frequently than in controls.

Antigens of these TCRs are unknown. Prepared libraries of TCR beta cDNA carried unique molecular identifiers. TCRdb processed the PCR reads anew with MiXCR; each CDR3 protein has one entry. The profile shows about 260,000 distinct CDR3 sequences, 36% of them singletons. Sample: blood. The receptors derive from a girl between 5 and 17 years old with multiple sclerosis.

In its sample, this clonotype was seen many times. The CDR3 reads CASSESGIQETQYF. The DNA for the CDR3 is TGCGCCAGCAGCGAATCCGGGATCCAAGAGACCCAGTACTTC. This rearrangement joins TRBV5-1 to TRBJ2-5, with D possibly matching TRBD2 (5 bases). V gave up 4 bases and J gave up 1 base, with 11 bases separating them. Looked up from germline, CDR1 is SGHRS and CDR2 is YFSETQ. CDR3 length: 14 residues.

Here the CDR3 DNA reads TGTGCCAGCAGACCGGGGCCAACAAGGGAGACCCAGTACTTC. It encodes CASRPGPTRETQYF. V gene TRBV7-8 combines with J gene TRBJ2-7; D may be TRBD1 or TRBD2 (5 bases each). With the DNA end fitting TRBJ2-5 better, the J assignment may be wrong. The germline V gene has CDR1 SGHVS and CDR2 FQNEAQ. The CDR3 has 14 residues.

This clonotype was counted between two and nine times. The CDR3 here is CASSWTPGLAREQYF. CDR3 nucleotides: TGTGCCAGCAGCTGGACCCCGGGACTAGCGAGGGAGCAGTACTTC. The chain has TRBV7-2 and TRBJ2-7, with 10 positions matching TRBD2. Per germline, CDR1 SGHTA and CDR2 FQGNSA. Trimming took 4 bases from V and 7 from J; bases not matched to a gene: 10. CDR3 length: 15 amino acids. The whole variable domain, remainder taken from reference TRBV7-2 and TRBJ2-7, is GAGVSQSPSNKVTEKGKDVELRCDPISGHTALYWYRQSLGQGLEFLIYFQGNSAPDKSGLPSDRFSAERTGGSVSTLTIQRTQQEDSAVYLCASSWTPGLAREQYFGPGTRLTVT.

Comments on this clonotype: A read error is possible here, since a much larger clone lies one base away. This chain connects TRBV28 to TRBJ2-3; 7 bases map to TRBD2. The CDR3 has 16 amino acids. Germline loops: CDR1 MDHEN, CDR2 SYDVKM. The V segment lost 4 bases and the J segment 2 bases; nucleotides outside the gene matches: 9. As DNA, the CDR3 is TGTGCCAGCAGTTCCTCCGCTAGCGGATACACAGATACGCAGTATTTT. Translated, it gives CASSSSASGYTDTQYF.

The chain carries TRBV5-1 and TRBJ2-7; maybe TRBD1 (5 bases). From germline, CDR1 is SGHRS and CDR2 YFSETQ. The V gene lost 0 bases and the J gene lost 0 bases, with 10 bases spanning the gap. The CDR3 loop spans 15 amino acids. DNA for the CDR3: TGCGCCAGCAGCTTGGTCAGGGTTGGCTCCTACGAGCAGTACTTC. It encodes CASSLVRVGSYEQYF.

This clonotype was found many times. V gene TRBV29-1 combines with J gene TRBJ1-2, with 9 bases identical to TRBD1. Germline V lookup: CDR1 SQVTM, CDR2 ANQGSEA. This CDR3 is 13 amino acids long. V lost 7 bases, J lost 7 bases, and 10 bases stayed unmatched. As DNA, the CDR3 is TGCAGCGGATGGACAGGGGCAGGCGGTGGCTACACCTTC. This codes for CSGWTGAGGGYTF.

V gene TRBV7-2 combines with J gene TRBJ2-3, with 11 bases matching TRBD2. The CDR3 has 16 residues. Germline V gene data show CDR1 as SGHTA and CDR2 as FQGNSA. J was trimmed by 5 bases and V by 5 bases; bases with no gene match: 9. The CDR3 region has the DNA TGTGCCAGCAGCCTTTATAGCGGGAGGGCCAAAGATACGCAGTATTTT. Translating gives CASSLYSGRAKDTQYF.

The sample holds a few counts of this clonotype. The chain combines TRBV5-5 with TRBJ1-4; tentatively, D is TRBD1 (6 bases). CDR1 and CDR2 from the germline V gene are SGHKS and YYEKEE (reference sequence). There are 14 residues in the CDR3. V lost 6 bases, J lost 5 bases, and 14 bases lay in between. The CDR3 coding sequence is TGTGCCAGCACCCGAGGAGGGGGAAATGAAAAACTGTTTTTT. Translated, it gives CASTRGGGNEKLFF.

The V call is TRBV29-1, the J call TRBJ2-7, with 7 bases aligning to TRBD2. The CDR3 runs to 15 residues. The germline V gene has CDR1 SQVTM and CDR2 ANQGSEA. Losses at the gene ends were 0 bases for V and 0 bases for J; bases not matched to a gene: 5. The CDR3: CSVEDGAGDSYEQYF. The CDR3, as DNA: TGCAGCGTTGAAGATGGGGCGGGAGACTCCTACGAGCAGTACTTC.